These 5 T cell receptor beta chains share one sample of origin, sequenced in a study of T and B cells in COVID-19 patients. From blood, about 240-550 ng of genomic DNA served as TRB template. TRB rearrangements were amplified by multiplex PCR with BIOMED2 TRB-A/B primers. Using its own MiXCR run on the multiplex PCR reads, TCRdb lists one record per CDR3 protein. The repertoire consists of some 13,000 distinct CDR3 sequences, with over 25% occurring once and the leading ten covering roughly 4.2%. The sequenced sample was blood. The receptors originated from a human donor who had recovered from COVID-19.

This clonotype was found a few times. The V gene is TRBV7-9, the J gene TRBJ2-1, with 8 bases lining up with TRBD1. CDR1 and CDR2 (germline): SEHNR, FQNEAQ (reference sequence). V lost 4 bases and J lost 2; bases outside the gene matches: 1. This CDR3 region has 14 residues. The CDR3 reads CASSSTGAYNEQFF. CDR3 sequence (DNA): TGTGCCAGCAGCTCGACAGGGGCCTACAATGAGCAGTTCTTC. Full variable domain (rest looked up from reference TRBV7-9 and TRBJ2-1): DTGVSQNPRHKITKRGQNVTFRCDPISEHNRLYWYRQTLGQGPEFLTYFQNEAQLEKSRLLSDRFSAERPKGSFSTLEIQRTEQGDSAMYLCASSSTGAYNEQFFGPGTRLTVL.

This clonotype was observed a few times. A junction boundary mismatches the germline segment, possibly from a read error. J is TRBJ2-2 and V is TRBV10-1; perhaps D is TRBD1 or TRBD2 (5 bases each). This CDR3 has 16 amino acids. In germline, CDR1 is WNHNN, CDR2 SYGVQD (reference sequence). CDR3 bases: TGCGCCAGCAGTGAATGGGCAGGGACGAACGCCGGGGAGCTGTTTTTT. Its translation is CASSEWAGTNAGELFF.

This clonotype is judged medium-sized. The CDR3: CASSYLAGVEQFF. As DNA, the CDR3 is TGTGCCAGCAGTTACCTAGCGGGAGTAGAGCAGTTCTTC. The genes are TRBV6-6 and TRBJ2-1; 10 bases match TRBD2. Trimming took 2 bases from V and 10 from J; bases not matched to a gene: 2. There are 13 residues in the CDR3. In germline, CDR1 is MNHNY, CDR2 SVGAGI (reference sequence).

The chain employs TRBV10-3 and TRBJ1-3, with D maybe TRBD1 (5 bases). Trimming shortened V by 5 bases and J by 1 base, and 12 bases separated the two germline ends. The length of the CDR3 is 15 residues. CDR1 and CDR2 (germline): ENHRY, SYGVKD. CDR3 nucleotide sequence: TGTGCCATCAGTCCTACAGGATCTTCTGGAAACACCATATATTTT. Translating it yields CAISPTGSSGNTIYF.

The V gene is TRBV7-9, the J gene TRBJ2-7; tentative D call: TRBD1 (5 bases). With 1 base removed from V and 3 bases from J, the gap between germline ends came to 10 bases. Per the germline V gene, CDR1 is SEHNR and CDR2 is FQNEAQ (reference sequence). The CDR3 loop spans 14 amino acids. The CDR3 here is CASSLEGSHYEQYF. CDR3 coding DNA: TGTGCCAGCAGCTTAGAGGGGTCACACTACGAGCAGTACTTC. Filled out from reference TRBV7-9 and TRBJ2-7, the complete variable domain reads DTGVSQNPRHKITKRGQNVTFRCDPISEHNRLYWYRQTLGQGPEFLTYFQNEAQLEKSRLLSDRFSAERPKGSFSTLEIQRTEQGDSAMYLCASSLEGSHYEQYFGPGTRLTVT.